These 27 T cell receptor beta chains originate from one sample sequenced in a study of T-cell memory formation after mild COVID-19. TCRdb ran MiXCR on the 5' RACE reads and lists one entry per CDR3 protein. The table lists around 130,000 distinct CDR3 sequences, more than 13% of them singletons, with under 30% in the top ten. Sequencing was done on a sample of PBMCs or a T cell subset sorted from them (not recorded which). The receptors were sampled from an adult woman who had mild COVID-19 (a few samples of this study predate the infection). Cell type and time point are not known.

This clonotype has more than one count but fewer than ten. The V and J genes are TRBV6-2 or TRBV6-3 and TRBJ1-1; D remains unclear. V was clipped by 6 bases and J by 0 bases, with 8 bases between them. The CDR3 has 13 amino acids. Looked up from germline, CDR1 is MNHEY and CDR2 is SVGEGT. The CDR3 sequence is CASRYEMNTEAFF. For the CDR3, the DNA is TGTGCCAGCAGATACGAAATGAACACTGAAGCTTTCTTT.

The chain joins TRBV4-3 to TRBJ1-1, with D unresolved. This CDR3 spans 14 amino acids. The V end was cut by 2 bases, the J end by 0 bases, with 7 bases between. Germline V CDR1 and CDR2: LGHNA, YSLEER. The CDR3 loop reads CASSQFMMNTEAFF. The DNA of the CDR3 is TGCGCCAGCAGCCAATTTATGATGAACACTGAAGCTTTCTTT.

This clonotype was counted ten times or more. The V and J genes are TRBV6-4 and TRBJ2-1; the match to TRBD2 covers 8 bases. The CDR3 runs to 15 residues. V gave up 0 bases and J gave up 6 bases; unmatched junction bases: 4. CDR1 and CDR2 from the germline V gene are MRHNA and SNTAGT. The CDR3 reads CASSDSGLDSNEQFF. In nucleotides, the CDR3 is TGTGCCAGCAGTGACTCGGGACTAGATAGCAATGAGCAGTTCTTC.

This clonotype has only a few counts. The V and J genes are TRBV4-2 and TRBJ2-7; TRBD1 agrees at 7 bases. CDR1 and CDR2 from the germline V gene are LGHNA and YNFKEQ. V dropped 4 bases and J dropped 1; count of bases not matched to a gene: 10. The CDR3 covers 16 residues. As DNA, the CDR3 is TGTGCCAGCAGCCCCTGGGTAGGGGGCGAATCCTACGAGCAGTACTTC. Its translation: CASSPWVGGESYEQYF.

This clonotype was counted between two and nine times. This chain links TRBV25-1 with TRBJ2-3; unclear D gene. Germline loops: CDR1 MGHDK, CDR2 SYGVNS. The germline V and J ends were trimmed by 2 bases and 5 bases, with 11 bases remaining between them. The CDR3 spans 14 residues. CDR3 nucleotide sequence: TGTGCCAGCAGTGAAATCGCGTTGAGAGATACGCAGTATTTT. This sequence encodes CASSEIALRDTQYF.

This clonotype was observed a handful of times. In DNA, the CDR3 is TGTGCCAGCTCCGACCTACAGCTTGCTAACTATGGCTACACCTTC. Its protein product is CASSDLQLANYGYTF. This rearrangement joins TRBV6-5 to TRBJ1-2; D is unresolved. Germline loops: CDR1 MNHEY, CDR2 SVGAGI. Trimming took off 8 bases at V and 0 bases at J, with 16 bases between the two ends. The CDR3 is made up of 15 amino acids.

Only a few counts were recorded for this clonotype. The chain is built from TRBV20-1 and TRBJ1-1; no reliable D call. This CDR3 spans 13 amino acids. Trimming cost V 4 bases and J 4 bases, with 13 bases left between them. Germline CDR1 DFQATT, CDR2 SNEGSKA (reference sequence). The CDR3 protein is CSATPGGPTEAFF. For the CDR3, the DNA is TGCAGTGCTACGCCGGGAGGCCCCACTGAAGCTTTCTTT.

The V and J genes are TRBV6-5 and TRBJ2-5, with 12 bases that match TRBD2. Unmatched junction bases numbered 8, after V lost 5 bases and J lost 4 bases. CDR3 size: 16 residues. Germline CDR1 reads MNHEY; CDR2 reads SVGAGI. CDR3 sequence: CASSEPLAGGRETQYF. The DNA for the CDR3 is TGTGCCAGCAGTGAACCCCTAGCGGGGGGGCGAGAGACCCAGTACTTC.

The chain employs TRBV4-2 and TRBJ1-2; D gene uncertain. V was clipped by 0 bases and J by 4 bases, with 12 bases between them. Germline-derived CDR1 and CDR2 are LGHNA and YNFKEQ. The CDR3 is made up of 15 amino acids. The CDR3 spells CASSQEQAGAYGYTF. The DNA of the CDR3 is TGTGCCAGCAGCCAAGAGCAGGCGGGAGCCTATGGCTACACCTTC.

The chain recombines TRBV12-3 or TRBV12-4 with TRBJ1-1; a weak D match, TRBD1 (5 bases). The CDR3 is 12 amino acids. Deletions cut 11 bases from V and 5 bases from J, with 15 bases between. The CDR3 loop reads CAQTGGETEAFF. The DNA of the CDR3 is TGTGCCCAAACGGGGGGGGAGACTGAAGCTTTCTTT.

V is TRBV12-3 or TRBV12-4 and J is TRBJ1-2; no definite D call. The CDR3 has 13 residues. The V gene lost 5 bases and the J gene lost 5 bases, with 12 bases spanning the gap. CDR3 in amino acids: CASSPSGGYGYTF. The DNA for the CDR3 is TGTGCCAGCAGTCCTTCTGGCGGTTATGGCTACACCTTC.

V and J are TRBV24-1 and TRBJ1-2; perhaps TRBD1 as D (5 bases). Germline values: CDR1 KGHDR, CDR2 SFDVKD. CDR3 length: 13 amino acids. The V end lost 9 bases, the J end lost 4 bases, and 14 bases lay between the germline ends. The DNA of the CDR3 is TGTGCCACCGGTAGGGGCGAGAGCTATGGCTACACCTTC. Translated: CATGRGESYGYTF.

V usage is TRBV27 and J usage is TRBJ1-1; no clear D gene. V was pared by 4 bases and J by 4 bases, with 22 bases between. The CDR3 consists of 17 residues. Germline CDR1 and CDR2: MNHEY and SMNVEV (reference sequence). CDR3 loop: CASSYYLIRVAGTEAFF. CDR3 DNA: TGTGCCAGCAGTTACTACCTCATTAGGGTTGCGGGCACTGAAGCTTTCTTT.

The table lists this clonotype with many counts. The chain couples TRBV12-3 or TRBV12-4 to TRBJ2-2, with D unresolved. The CDR3 extends over 13 amino acids. V shed 6 bases and J shed 0 bases, with 5 bases lying between them. The CDR3 DNA reads TGTGCCAGCAGACATCCGAACACCGGGGAGCTGTTTTTT. It is translated as CASRHPNTGELFF.

This chain uses TRBV5-1 with TRBJ2-7; possibly TRBD2 for D (6 bases). The CDR3 spans 14 residues. Trimming removed 2 bases from V and 4 bases from J, with 13 bases in between. From germline, CDR1 is SGHRS and CDR2 YFSETQ. The CDR3 spells CASSLGDGSYEQYF. In DNA, the CDR3 is TGCGCCAGCAGCTTAGGGGACGGGAGTTACGAGCAGTACTTC.

This clonotype was seen a handful of times. This sequence joins TRBV4-1 and TRBJ2-1; the match to TRBD2 covers 11 bases. This CDR3 comprises 16 residues. V was clipped by 3 bases and J by 6 bases; unmatched bases: 7. Germline loops: CDR1 MGHRA, CDR2 YSYEKL. The CDR3 region has the DNA TGCGCCAGCAGCCACTTAGCGGGGGGGCCCATCAATGAGCAGTTCTTC. Amino acid sequence: CASSHLAGGPINEQFF.

This clonotype was counted ten times or more. V is TRBV5-1 and J is TRBJ2-2; D unclear. The CDR3 contains 13 residues. In germline, CDR1 is SGHRS, CDR2 YFSETQ. Between the trimmed V and J ends, which lost 7 bases and 1 base, there was a span of 8 bases. The CDR3: CASRPENTGELFF. In DNA, the CDR3 is TGCGCCAGCCGACCTGAGAACACCGGGGAGCTGTTTTTT.

The rearrangement links TRBV6-1 to TRBJ1-6; 8 nucleotides match TRBD1. The CDR3 sequence is 16 residues long. Germline loops: CDR1 MNHNS, CDR2 SASEGT. V shed 6 bases, J shed 5 bases, and the junction held 9 bases outside the gene matches. The CDR3 protein is CASRGQGSGDNSPLHF. DNA for the CDR3: TGTGCCAGCAGAGGACAGGGAAGTGGGGATAATTCACCCCTCCACTTT.

The chain carries TRBV7-2 and TRBJ2-1; 11 nucleotides line up with TRBD2. The CDR3 runs 20 residues. Germline CDR1 and CDR2: SGHTA and FQGNSA. The V and J ends lost 1 base and 3 bases, in that order; junction bases with no gene match: 14. CDR3 region: CASSLENVAGGPWDYNEQFF. Here the CDR3 DNA reads TGTGCCAGCAGCTTAGAAAATGTAGCGGGAGGGCCGTGGGACTACAATGAGCAGTTCTTC.

This clonotype was detected only a few times. The chain is built from TRBV7-9 and TRBJ2-1; D unresolved. CDR3 size: 17 residues. V shed 4 bases and J shed 3 bases, with 19 bases lying between them. Germline CDR1 SEHNR, CDR2 FQNEAQ (reference sequence). CDR3 nucleotide sequence: TGTGCCAGCAGCTCCGGACGTTGGAGCCAAAGCTACAATGAGCAGTTCTTC. Translated: CASSSGRWSQSYNEQFF.

This clonotype was seen a handful of times. The chain recombines TRBV3-1 with TRBJ2-7, with D perhaps TRBD2 (7 bases). Trimming took off 0 bases at V and 0 bases at J, with 12 bases between the two ends. Germline lookup yields CDR1 LGHDT and CDR2 YNNKEL (reference sequence). This CDR3 spans 16 amino acids. CDR3 in DNA: TGTGCCAGCAGCCAAGATAGGGGGGGAATCTCCTACGAGCAGTACTTC. Residues: CASSQDRGGISYEQYF.

The gene calls are TRBV21-1 and TRBJ2-7; TRBD1 was called by the table and not checked on the DNA. TRBV21-1 is labeled a pseudogene. The CDR3 sequence is 15 residues long. In DNA form, the CDR3 reads TGTGCCAGCAGCAATGGGGACCTGAGGACATACGAGCAGTACTTC. Translated: CASSNGDLRTYEQYF.

This clonotype was seen a few times. V is TRBV4-1 and J is TRBJ1-5, with 7 bases aligning to TRBD1. This CDR3 spans 17 amino acids. Germline trimming cut 1 base from V and 7 bases from J; bases unmatched to any gene: 13. From germline, CDR1 is MGHRA and CDR2 YSYEKL. The CDR3 bases are TGCGCCAGCAGCCAAGTTTACCCAGCAGGGGGTCGCCAGCCCCAGCATTTT. Translation: CASSQVYPAGGRQPQHF.

The V and J genes are TRBV10-3 and TRBJ2-1; the match to TRBD2 covers 8 bases. The CDR3 spans 16 residues. The junction had 12 bases not matched to a gene; V was cut back by 4 bases and J by 7 bases. Germline lookup yields CDR1 ENHRY and CDR2 SYGVKD. The CDR3 nucleotides read TGTGCCATCAGTGTGGTCGCGGGAGGAGCCGAGAATGAGCAGTTCTTC. Amino acids: CAISVVAGGAENEQFF.

The chain links TRBV25-1 to TRBJ2-3; D unclear. V dropped 5 bases and J dropped 6 bases, with 12 bases sitting between them. CDR3 length: 13 residues. In germline, CDR1 is MGHDK, CDR2 SYGVNS. CDR3 sequence (DNA): TGTGCCAGCAGTCCCCCCGGTAGGGATACGCAGTATTTT. It specifies CASSPPGRDTQYF.

The V and J genes are TRBV7-2 and TRBJ2-1, with D uncertain. The CDR3 has 13 amino acids. Per the germline V gene, CDR1 is SGHTA and CDR2 is FQGNSA. V dropped 5 bases and J dropped 2 bases, with 7 bases sitting between them. In nucleotides, the CDR3 is TGTGCCAGCAGCCCGGAACCCTACAATGAGCAGTTCTTC. It encodes CASSPEPYNEQFF.

This clonotype showed up just a few times. In nucleotides, the CDR3 is TGCGCGACCCTTCGGGCCACCGGGGAGCTGTTTTTT. Its translation: CATLRATGELFF. The genes are TRBV4-1 and TRBJ2-2; D is unresolved. This CDR3 spans 12 amino acids. Germline CDR1 is MGHRA and CDR2 is YSYEKL.